This section outlines one TCR beta chain sequence together with its context. Antigen: not known. The data were taken from a study of CD8+CD57+ T cells in acquired aplastic anemia. CDR3 and TCR beta VDJ profiling relied on a genomic DNA template. TCRdb re-analysed the reads in MiXCR, keeping a single row per CDR3 protein. The sample comprises fewer than 250,000 distinct CDR3 sequences, around 46% of which are singletons, and about 8.3% rests with the top ten. V lost 2 bases and J lost 3, with 2 bases in between. This CDR3 has 12 amino acids. The germline V gene encodes CDR1 SGHTA and CDR2 FQGNSA. Findings and limits, study-wide: Sharing between patients and controls was observed for around 30 CD8+ CDR3 sequences.

The authors sequenced patients whose flow cytometry had shown CD8+CD57+ cell expansion. The source material was sorted CD4+, CD8+, or CD8+CD57+ T cells (not recorded which) from PBMCs. The chain carries TRBV7-2 and TRBJ1-3, with D uncertain. The receptor was isolated from a human donor with aplastic anemia. This CDR3 is CASSLYGNTIYF. The DNA of the CDR3 is TGTGCCAGCAGCTTATATGGAAACACCATATATTTT.